A selection of T cell receptor beta chains follows, all from one sample in a study of T cell changes during pregnancy in multiple sclerosis. Data came from immunoSEQ multiplex PCR; TCRdb stores just in-frame clones and leaves some out. The data contain 60,000 to 75,000 clones, roughly nine tenths of them singletons. The sample in question was peripheral blood, obtained before pregnancy. Every receptor here comes from a female donor with multiple sclerosis, enrolled in a pregnancy study. The CDR3 runs from the conserved cysteine through the conserved F or W. D genes are given only for firm matches. The listing skips clone size in some rows; elsewhere it reads once, few, many or a size class.

>TRBV5-4|15|TRBJ2-7|TRBD1|.
CASSLGQGPLYEQYF
TGTGCCAGCAGTTTGGGACAGGGCCCCCTTTACGAGCAGTACTTC
>TRBV30|14|TRBJ2-1|.|.
CAWGEQGIYNEQFF
TGTGCCTGGGGGGAACAGGGAATATACAATGAGCAGTTCTTC
>TRBV6-5|13|TRBJ2-1|.|.
CASKGDSYNEQFF
TGTGCCAGCAAGGGGGACTCCTACAATGAGCAGTTCTTC
>TRBV4-1|15|TRBJ2-7|TRBD2|.
CASSQLSGGAYEQYF
TGCGCCAGCAGCCAGCTTAGCGGGGGGGCCTACGAGCAGTACTTC
>TRBV7-6|13|TRBJ1-1|.|.
CASSRRVNTEAFF
TGTGCCAGCAGCCGGAGGGTGAACACTGAAGCTTTCTTT
>TRBV12-5|14|TRBJ1-5|TRBD1|.
CASGWGTEAQPQHF
TGTGCTAGTGGTTGGGGGACAGAAGCCCAGCCCCAGCATTTT
>TRBV10-3|12|TRBJ1-1|.|.
CATSTANTEAFF
TGTGCCACCTCTACAGCGAACACTGAAGCTTTCTTT
>TRBV2|16|TRBJ1-4|.|.
CASRYSGGTTNEKLFF
TGTGCCAGCAGGTACTCTGGGGGCACAACTAATGAAAAACTGTTTTTT
>TRBV6-1|14|TRBJ2-6|.|.
CASRAGSGANVLTF
TGTGCCAGCAGGGCAGGCTCTGGGGCCAACGTCCTGACTTTC
>TRBV7-6|15|TRBJ2-7|TRBD1|once
CASSPDRVPSYEQYF
TGTGCCAGCAGCCCCGACAGGGTCCCCTCCTACGAGCAGTACTTC
>TRBV6-4|14|TRBJ2-1|TRBD1|.
CASSRGQGGDEQFF
TGTGCCAGCAGTAGGGGACAGGGGGGGGATGAGCAGTTCTTC
>TRBV19|17|TRBJ2-3|TRBD1|.
CASREPGQGGRRDTQYF
TGTGCCAGTAGAGAACCGGGACAGGGTGGGAGGCGTGATACGCAGTATTTT
>TRBV9|14|TRBJ2-7|TRBD1|once
CASSARDRGHEQYF
TGTGCCAGCAGCGCCCGGGACAGGGGCCACGAGCAGTACTTC
>TRBV12-2|14|TRBJ2-7|.|.
CASPREAGTYEQYF
TGTGCAAGTCCCCGAGAGGCAGGGACCTACGAGCAGTACTTC
>TRBV4-3|15|TRBJ2-3|.|.
CASSQARSPVDTQYF
TGCGCCAGCAGCCAAGCGCGGAGTCCGGTCGATACGCAGTATTTT
>TRBV4-3|18|TRBJ2-3|.|.
CASSQALVLHPPTDTQYF
TGCGCCAGCAGCCAGGCCTTGGTCTTACACCCCCCCACAGATACGCAGTATTTT
>TRBV14|15|TRBJ2-3|.|.
CASSQGKTRGDTQYF
TGTGCCAGCAGCCAAGGCAAGACCCGCGGAGATACGCAGTATTTT
>TRBV30|16|TRBJ1-5|.|few
CAWSGWGVNGNQPQHF
TGTGCCTGGAGTGGTTGGGGAGTAAATGGCAATCAGCCCCAGCATTTT
>TRBV19|13|TRBJ2-5|.|.
CATKPGTKETQYF
TGTGCCACCAAACCGGGAACTAAAGAGACCCAGTACTTC
>TRBV28|12|TRBJ1-2|.|.
CASGNGGDGYTF
TGTGCCAGCGGAAACGGAGGAGATGGCTACACCTTC
>TRBV7-3|16|TRBJ1-3|TRBD1|.
CASSFRGQGHGNTIYF
TGTGCCAGCAGCTTCCGAGGACAGGGGCACGGAAACACCATATATTTT
>TRBV9|14|TRBJ1-1|.|.
CASSVAQGGTEAFF
TGTGCCAGCAGCGTAGCACAGGGCGGCACTGAAGCTTTCTTT
>TRBV5-4|18|TRBJ1-3|.|.
CASSSRTGLGLSGNTIYF
TGTGCCAGCAGCTCCAGAACAGGTCTGGGGCTCTCTGGAAACACCATATATTTT
>TRBV7-2|13|TRBJ1-2|.|.
CASRAQDAYGYTF
TGTGCCAGCAGAGCCCAGGATGCCTATGGCTACACCTTC
>TRBV6-6|16|TRBJ2-7|TRBD1|.
CASRPGQGAHIGEQYF
TGTGCCAGCAGACCGGGACAGGGGGCGCACATCGGCGAGCAGTACTTC
>TRBV7-9|15|TRBJ2-7|TRBD1|.
CASIGGDRGRYEQYF
TGTGCCAGCATCGGTGGAGACAGGGGAAGGTACGAGCAGTACTTC
>TRBV2|13|TRBJ2-7|.|.
CASSRGSSYEQYF
TGTGCCAGCAGTAGGGGGAGCTCCTACGAGCAGTACTTC
>TRBV5-1|18|TRBJ1-1|.|.
CASSFGYGGGGADTEAFF
TGCGCCAGCAGCTTCGGGTATGGGGGCGGGGGCGCAGACACTGAAGCTTTCTTT
>TRBV25-1|16|TRBJ2-3|TRBD2|.
CASSEFWRGMTDTQYF
TGTGCCAGCAGTGAATTTTGGCGGGGGATGACAGATACGCAGTATTTT
>TRBV4-2|16|TRBJ1-6|.|.
CASSQVTGSYNSPLHF
TGTGCCAGCAGCCAAGTTACGGGTTCCTATAATTCACCCCTCCACTTT
>TRBV6-6|15|TRBJ1-1|.|.
CASRIWEAGNTEAFF
TGTGCCAGCAGAATCTGGGAGGCAGGTAACACTGAAGCTTTCTTT
>TRBV9|15|TRBJ2-7|TRBD1|.
CASSVGGTGSYEQYF
TGTGCCAGCAGCGTAGGAGGGACAGGGTCCTACGAGCAGTACTTC
>TRBV2|15|TRBJ1-1|.|.
CASSVGGGSVTEAFF
TGTGCCAGCAGTGTCGGGGGGGGGTCGGTCACTGAAGCTTTCTTT
>TRBV9|16|TRBJ2-1|TRBD1|.
CASSGHRDRAGNEQFF
TGTGCCAGCAGCGGGCACCGGGACAGGGCGGGGAATGAGCAGTTCTTC
>TRBV11-2|14|TRBJ1-5|.|few
CASSPRDSNQPQHF
TGTGCCAGCAGCCCCAGGGATAGCAATCAGCCCCAGCATTTT
>TRBV7-2|13|TRBJ2-5|.|.
CASSLGGMETQYF
TGTGCCAGCAGCTTAGGAGGGATGGAGACCCAGTACTTC
>TRBV7-9|13|TRBJ1-6|TRBD1|.
CASSLAQGDLLHF
TGTGCCAGCAGCCTGGCACAGGGGGACCTCCTCCACTTT
>TRBV5-5|16|TRBJ1-3|.|.
CASSLAVGGAGNTIYF
TGTGCCAGCAGCTTGGCCGTGGGGGGAGCAGGAAACACCATATATTTT
>TRBV2|16|TRBJ1-5|.|.
CASSVLGSGSNQPQHF
TGTGCCAGCAGTGTATTAGGTTCAGGGAGCAATCAGCCCCAGCATTTT
>TRBV7-9|15|TRBJ2-5|.|.
CASSSLQGSQETQYF
TGTGCCAGCAGCTCATTACAGGGAAGCCAAGAGACCCAGTACTTC
>TRBV5-6|16|TRBJ1-2|.|.
CASSLAGGVRNYGYTF
TGTGCCAGCAGCTTGGCCGGCGGGGTTAGAAACTATGGCTACACCTTC
>TRBV10-3|13|TRBJ1-1|.|.
CAIGLQGNTEAFF
TGTGCCATCGGATTACAGGGGAACACTGAAGCTTTCTTT
>TRBV5-4|15|TRBJ2-5|TRBD2|.
CASSRTSGAEETQYF
TGTGCCAGCAGCCGGACTAGCGGAGCCGAAGAGACCCAGTACTTC
>TRBV2|16|TRBJ2-1|TRBD1|.
CASSQQGARSYNEQFF
TGTGCCAGCAGTCAACAGGGGGCTCGCTCCTACAATGAGCAGTTCTTC
>TRBV10-3|13|TRBJ1-2|.|.
CAISEAGGDGYTF
TGTGCCATCAGTGAGGCGGGAGGTGATGGCTACACCTTC
>TRBV5-4|14|TRBJ2-4|TRBD1|.
CASSPAGQGNIQYF
TGTGCCAGCAGCCCCGCGGGACAGGGTAACATTCAGTACTTC
>TRBV30|14|TRBJ2-5|TRBD2|.
CAWSWGLGVKTQYF
TGTGCCTGGAGTTGGGGACTAGGTGTGAAGACCCAGTACTTC
>TRBV18|14|TRBJ1-2|.|.
CASSPPEVRGGYTF
TGTGCCAGCTCACCACCGGAAGTGCGGGGTGGCTACACCTTC
>TRBV29-1|14|TRBJ1-4|.|once
CSVFDTGLAEKLFF
TGCAGCGTTTTCGATACAGGGTTAGCGGAAAAACTGTTTTTT
>TRBV28|18|TRBJ2-3|TRBD1|.
CASSSLTGGIAGLDTQYF
TGTGCCAGCAGCAGCCTGACAGGGGGCATAGCGGGATTAGATACGCAGTATTTT
>TRBV6-1|16|TRBJ2-3|TRBD2|.
CASSEGSGGALDTQYF
TGTGCCAGCAGTGAAGGTAGCGGGGGGGCCCTGGATACGCAGTATTTT
>TRBV19|15|TRBJ2-2|TRBD2|.
CASSGTSGRTGELFF
TGTGCCAGTAGTGGGACTAGCGGGCGCACCGGGGAGCTGTTTTTT
>TRBV9|16|TRBJ1-2|.|.
CASSALGGPANYGYTF
TGTGCCAGCAGCGCCCTCGGGGGGCCAGCTAACTATGGCTACACCTTC
>TRBV15|13|TRBJ1-3|.|.
CATSKGAGNTIYF
TGTGCCACCAGCAAGGGAGCTGGAAACACCATATATTTT
>TRBV7-2|16|TRBJ1-2|.|.
CASSPPPGRVGYGYTF
TGTGCCAGCAGCCCGCCCCCAGGGAGGGTCGGCTATGGCTACACCTTC
>TRBV5-1|16|TRBJ1-4|TRBD1|.
CASRFRSGQENEKLFF
TGCGCCAGCAGATTCCGATCGGGACAGGAGAATGAAAAACTGTTTTTT
>TRBV29-1|15|TRBJ2-3|.|.
CSAPSERTNTDTQYF
TGCAGCGCCCCTTCCGAGCGTACCAACACAGATACGCAGTATTTT
>TRBV2|15|TRBJ2-5|TRBD2|.
CASSALAGQQETQYF
TGTGCCAGCAGTGCCCTAGCGGGGCAACAAGAGACCCAGTACTTC